This TCR beta chain was captured by sequencing in a study of blood T cell repertoires in COVID-19. Across the study: The cDNA or gDNA used as material had been derived from T cells, B-cell-depleted T cells, or PBMCs.

The sample holds a few counts of this clone. Other DNA sequences of this sample code for an identical CDR3. Data came from immunoSEQ multiplex PCR; TCRdb stores just in-frame clones and leaves some out. The sample lists around 150,000 clones; approximately 91% were seen once. Trimming at V came to 2 bases and at J to 7 bases, leaving 2 bases not matched to a gene. The CDR3 is 13 amino acids. Germline assignment: CDR1 KGHSH and CDR2 LQKENI. V gene TRBV18 combines with J gene TRBJ2-4, with TRBD2 matching over 7 bases. This clonotype was obtained from a man younger than 30 with acute or convalescent COVID-19. What was sequenced was peripheral blood. The CDR3 coding sequence is TGTGCCAGCTCACCAGGCGGGGGTAACATTCAGTACTTC. Its translation is CASSPGGGNIQYF. Full variable domain (outside the CDR3, taken from reference TRBV18 and TRBJ2-4): NAGVMQNPRHLVRRRGQEARLRCSPMKGHSHVYWYRQLPEEGLKFMVYLQKENIIDESGMPKERFSAEFPKEGPSILRIQQVVRGDSAAYFCASSPGGGNIQYFGAGTRLSVL.